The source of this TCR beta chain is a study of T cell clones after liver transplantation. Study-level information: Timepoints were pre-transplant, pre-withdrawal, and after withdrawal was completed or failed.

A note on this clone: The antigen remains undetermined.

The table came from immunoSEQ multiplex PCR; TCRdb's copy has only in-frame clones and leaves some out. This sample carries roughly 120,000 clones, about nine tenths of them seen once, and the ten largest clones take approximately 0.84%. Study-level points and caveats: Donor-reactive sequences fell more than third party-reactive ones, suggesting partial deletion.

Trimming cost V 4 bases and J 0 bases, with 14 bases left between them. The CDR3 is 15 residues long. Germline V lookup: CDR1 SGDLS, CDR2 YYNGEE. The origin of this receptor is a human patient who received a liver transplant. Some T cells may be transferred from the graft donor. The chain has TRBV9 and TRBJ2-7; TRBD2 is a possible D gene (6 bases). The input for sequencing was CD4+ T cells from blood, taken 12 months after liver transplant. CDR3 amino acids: CASSRGVGSSYEQYF. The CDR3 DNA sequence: TGTGCCAGCAGCCGAGGGGTCGGGAGCTCCTACGAGCAGTACTTC.